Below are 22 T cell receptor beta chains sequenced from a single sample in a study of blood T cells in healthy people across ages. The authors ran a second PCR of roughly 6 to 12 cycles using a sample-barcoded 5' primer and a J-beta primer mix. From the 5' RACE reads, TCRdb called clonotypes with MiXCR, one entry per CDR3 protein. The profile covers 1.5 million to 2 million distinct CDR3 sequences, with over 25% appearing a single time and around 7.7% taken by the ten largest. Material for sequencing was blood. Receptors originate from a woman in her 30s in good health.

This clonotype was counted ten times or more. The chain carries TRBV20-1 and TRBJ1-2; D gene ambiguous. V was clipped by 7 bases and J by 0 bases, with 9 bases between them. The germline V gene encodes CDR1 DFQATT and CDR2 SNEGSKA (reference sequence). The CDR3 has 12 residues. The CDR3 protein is CSVRISNYGYTF. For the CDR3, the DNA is TGCAGTGTCCGGATATCTAACTATGGCTACACCTTC.

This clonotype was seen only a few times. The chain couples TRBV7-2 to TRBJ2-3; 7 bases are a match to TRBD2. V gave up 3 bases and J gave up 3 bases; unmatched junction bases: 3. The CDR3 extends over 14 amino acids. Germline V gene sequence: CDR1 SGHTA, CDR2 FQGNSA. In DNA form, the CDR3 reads TGTGCCAGCAGCTTCACTAGCGCGACAGATACGCAGTATTTT. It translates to CASSFTSATDTQYF.

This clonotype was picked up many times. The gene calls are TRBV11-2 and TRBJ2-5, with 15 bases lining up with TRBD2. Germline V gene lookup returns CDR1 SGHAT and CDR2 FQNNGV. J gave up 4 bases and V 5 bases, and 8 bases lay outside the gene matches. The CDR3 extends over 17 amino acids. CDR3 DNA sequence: TGTGCCAGCAGCACCCGGACTAGCGGGAGGGCATCAGAGACCCAGTACTTC. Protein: CASSTRTSGRASETQYF.

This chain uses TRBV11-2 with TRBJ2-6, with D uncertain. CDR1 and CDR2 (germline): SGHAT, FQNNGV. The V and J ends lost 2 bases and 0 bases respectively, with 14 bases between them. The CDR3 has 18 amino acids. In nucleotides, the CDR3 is TGTGCCAGCAGCTTACCAAAACCGAAGGGCTCTGGGGCCAACGTCCTGACTTTC. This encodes CASSLPKPKGSGANVLTF.

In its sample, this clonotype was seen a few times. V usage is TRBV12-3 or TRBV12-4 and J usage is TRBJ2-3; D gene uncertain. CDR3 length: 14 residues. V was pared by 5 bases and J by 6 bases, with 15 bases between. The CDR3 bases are TGTGCCAGCAGTCCGAGTAGGACGGCTGATACGCAGTATTTT. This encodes CASSPSRTADTQYF.

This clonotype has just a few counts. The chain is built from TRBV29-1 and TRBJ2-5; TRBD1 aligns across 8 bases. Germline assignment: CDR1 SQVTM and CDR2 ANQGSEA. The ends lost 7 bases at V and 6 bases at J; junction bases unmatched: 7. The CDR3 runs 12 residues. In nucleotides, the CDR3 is TGCAGCGCCCGACAGGGGACGCAGACCCAGTACTTC. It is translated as CSARQGTQTQYF.

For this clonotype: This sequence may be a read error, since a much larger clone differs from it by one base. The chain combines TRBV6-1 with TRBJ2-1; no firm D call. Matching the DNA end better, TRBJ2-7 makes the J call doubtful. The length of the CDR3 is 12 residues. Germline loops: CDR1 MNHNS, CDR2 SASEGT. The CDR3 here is CASSTYYNEQYF. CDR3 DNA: TGTGCCAGCAGCACGTATTACAATGAGCAGTACTTC.

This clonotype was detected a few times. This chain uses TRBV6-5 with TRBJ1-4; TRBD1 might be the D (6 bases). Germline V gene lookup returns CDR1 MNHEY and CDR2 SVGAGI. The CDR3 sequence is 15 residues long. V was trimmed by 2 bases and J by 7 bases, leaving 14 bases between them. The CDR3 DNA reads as TGTGCCAGCAGTTACGCAACAGGGCAGGGTGAAAAACTGTTTTTT. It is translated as CASSYATGQGEKLFF.

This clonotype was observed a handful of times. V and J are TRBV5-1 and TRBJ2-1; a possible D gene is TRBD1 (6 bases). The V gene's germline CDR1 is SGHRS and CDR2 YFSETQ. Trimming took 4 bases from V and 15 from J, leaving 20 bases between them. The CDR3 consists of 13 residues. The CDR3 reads CASSPTTGFQRFF. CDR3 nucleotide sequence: TGCGCCAGCAGCCCAACAACAGGGTTTCAGCGGTTCTTC.

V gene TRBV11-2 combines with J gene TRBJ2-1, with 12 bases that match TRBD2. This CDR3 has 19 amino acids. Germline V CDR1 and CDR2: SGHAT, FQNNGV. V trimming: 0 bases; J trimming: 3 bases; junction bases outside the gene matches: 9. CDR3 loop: CASSLDVGLAGGLYNEQFF. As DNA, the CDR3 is TGTGCCAGCAGCTTAGACGTGGGGCTAGCGGGGGGGCTCTACAATGAGCAGTTCTTC.

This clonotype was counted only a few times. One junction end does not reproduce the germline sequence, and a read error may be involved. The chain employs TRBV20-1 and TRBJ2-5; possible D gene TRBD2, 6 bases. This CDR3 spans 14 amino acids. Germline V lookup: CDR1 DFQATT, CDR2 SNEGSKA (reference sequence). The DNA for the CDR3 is TGCAGTGCCGGGCTAGCGAGGTACCAAAAGACCCAGTACTTC. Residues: CSAGLARYQKTQYF.

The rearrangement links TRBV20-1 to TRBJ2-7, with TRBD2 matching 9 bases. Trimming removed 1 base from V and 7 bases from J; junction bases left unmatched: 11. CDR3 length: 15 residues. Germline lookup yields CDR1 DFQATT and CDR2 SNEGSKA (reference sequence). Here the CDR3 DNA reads TGCAGTGCTAGAGTTCCTGCTAGCGGGGTTGGTGAGCAGTACTTC. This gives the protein CSARVPASGVGEQYF.

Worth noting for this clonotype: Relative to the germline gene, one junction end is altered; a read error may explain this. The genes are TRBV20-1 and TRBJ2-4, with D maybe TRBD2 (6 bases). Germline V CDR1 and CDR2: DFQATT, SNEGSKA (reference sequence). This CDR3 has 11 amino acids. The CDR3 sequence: CRASWEVEQYF. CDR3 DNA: TGCAGGGCTAGTTGGGAGGTGGAGCAGTACTTC.

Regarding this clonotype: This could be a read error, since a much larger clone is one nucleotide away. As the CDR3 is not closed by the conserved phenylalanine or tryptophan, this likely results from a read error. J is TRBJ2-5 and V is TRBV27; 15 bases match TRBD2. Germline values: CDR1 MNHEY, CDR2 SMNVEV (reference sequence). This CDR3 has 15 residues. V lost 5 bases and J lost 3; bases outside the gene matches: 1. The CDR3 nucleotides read TGTGCCAGCAGTGGGACTAGCGGGGGGAAAGAGACCCAGTACTGC. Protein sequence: CASSGTSGGKETQYC.

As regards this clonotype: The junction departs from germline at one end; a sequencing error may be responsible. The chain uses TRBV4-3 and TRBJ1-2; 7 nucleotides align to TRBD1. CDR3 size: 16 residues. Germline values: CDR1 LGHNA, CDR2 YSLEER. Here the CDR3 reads CASSQDDRAPNCGYTF. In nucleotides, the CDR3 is TGCGCCAGCAGCCAAGATGACAGGGCTCCCAACTGTGGCTACACCTTC.

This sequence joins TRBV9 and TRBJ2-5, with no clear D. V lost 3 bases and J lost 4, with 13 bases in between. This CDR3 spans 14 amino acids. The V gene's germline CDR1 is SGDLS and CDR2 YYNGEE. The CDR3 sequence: CASSEPEGPETQYF. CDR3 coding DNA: TGTGCCAGCAGCGAACCCGAAGGTCCAGAGACCCAGTACTTC. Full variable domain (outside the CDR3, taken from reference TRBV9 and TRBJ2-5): DSGVTQTPKHLITATGQRVTLRCSPRSGDLSVYWYQQSLDQGLQFLIQYYNGEERAKGNILERFSAQQFPDLHSELNLSSLELGDSALYFCASSEPEGPETQYFGPGTRLLVL.

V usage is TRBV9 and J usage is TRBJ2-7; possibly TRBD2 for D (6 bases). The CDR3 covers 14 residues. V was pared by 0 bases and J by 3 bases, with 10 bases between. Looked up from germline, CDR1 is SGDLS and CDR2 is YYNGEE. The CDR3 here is CASSVEGSGYEQYF. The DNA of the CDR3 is TGTGCCAGCAGCGTAGAAGGTAGCGGCTACGAGCAGTACTTC.

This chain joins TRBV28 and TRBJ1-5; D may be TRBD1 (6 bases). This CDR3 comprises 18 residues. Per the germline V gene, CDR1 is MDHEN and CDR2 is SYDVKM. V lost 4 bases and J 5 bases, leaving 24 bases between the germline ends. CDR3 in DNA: TGTGCCAGCAGTTCAGGCGGGGCGGGGGCGCTGAGCTATCAGCCCCAGCATTTT. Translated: CASSSGGAGALSYQPQHF.

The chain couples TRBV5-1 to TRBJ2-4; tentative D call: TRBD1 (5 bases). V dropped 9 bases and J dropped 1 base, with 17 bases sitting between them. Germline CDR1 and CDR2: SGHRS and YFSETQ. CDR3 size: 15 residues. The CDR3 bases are TGCGCCACCTCTGAAGGGGAATGGGCCAAAAACATTCAGTACTTC. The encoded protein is CATSEGEWAKNIQYF. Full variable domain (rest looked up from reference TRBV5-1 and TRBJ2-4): KAGVTQTPRYLIKTRGQQVTLSCSPISGHRSVSWYQQTPGQGLQFLFEYFSETQRNKGNFPGRFSGRQFSNSRSEMNVSTLELGDSALYLCATSEGEWAKNIQYFGAGTRLSVL.

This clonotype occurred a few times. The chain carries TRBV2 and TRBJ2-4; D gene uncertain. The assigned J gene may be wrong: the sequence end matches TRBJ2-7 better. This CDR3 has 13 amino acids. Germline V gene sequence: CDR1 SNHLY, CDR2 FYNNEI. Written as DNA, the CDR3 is TGTGCCAGCAGTGAAGTCACCACCTACGAGCAGTACTTC. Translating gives CASSEVTTYEQYF.

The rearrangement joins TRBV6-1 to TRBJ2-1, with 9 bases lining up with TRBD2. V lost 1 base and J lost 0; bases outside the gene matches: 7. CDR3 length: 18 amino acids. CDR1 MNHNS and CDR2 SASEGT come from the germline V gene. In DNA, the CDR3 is TGTGCCAGCAGTGAAGTTAGCGGGGGCTATAGCTCCTACAATGAGCAGTTCTTC. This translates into CASSEVSGGYSSYNEQFF.

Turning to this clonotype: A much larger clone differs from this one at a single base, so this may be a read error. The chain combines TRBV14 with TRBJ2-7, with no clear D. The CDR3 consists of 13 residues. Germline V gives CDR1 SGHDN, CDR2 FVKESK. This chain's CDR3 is CASSPHISHEQYF. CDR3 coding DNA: TGTGCCAGCAGCCCACACATCTCCCACGAGCAGTACTTC.